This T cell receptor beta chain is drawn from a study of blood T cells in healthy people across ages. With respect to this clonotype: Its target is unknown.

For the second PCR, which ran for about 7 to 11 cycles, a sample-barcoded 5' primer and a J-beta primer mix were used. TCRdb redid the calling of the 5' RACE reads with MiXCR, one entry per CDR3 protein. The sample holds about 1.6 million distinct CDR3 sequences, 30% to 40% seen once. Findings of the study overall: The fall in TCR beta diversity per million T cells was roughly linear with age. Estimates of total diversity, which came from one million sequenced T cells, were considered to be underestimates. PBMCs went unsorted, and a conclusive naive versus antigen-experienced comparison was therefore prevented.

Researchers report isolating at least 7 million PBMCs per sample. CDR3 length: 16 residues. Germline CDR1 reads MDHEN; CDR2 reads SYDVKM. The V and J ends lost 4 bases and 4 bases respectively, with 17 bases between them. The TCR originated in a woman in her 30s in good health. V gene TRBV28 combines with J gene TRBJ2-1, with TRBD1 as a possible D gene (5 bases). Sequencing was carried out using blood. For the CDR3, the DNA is TGTGCCAGCAGTTCCGCAAGGTTAGGGGTATACAATGAGCAGTTCTTC. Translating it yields CASSSARLGVYNEQFF.